What follows is one T cell receptor beta chain and its context. This clone appeared a few times. What antigen it recognizes has not been identified. Base qualities are not recorded, but no much larger clone differs from it by a single base. Library construction relied on the immunoSEQ multiplex PCR assay. A mixture of 60 forward primers for TCR Vbeta segments and 13 reverse primers for TCR Jbeta segments was used in the multiplex PCR. Amplification of the CDR3 region of rearranged TCR beta genes was performed with a multiplex PCR assay on genomic DNA. The Illumina HiSeq System was used to sequence the amplified TCR beta libraries as 87-base-pair reads. The paper's data handling went like this. Across the 500 to 850 repertoires, a later analysis counted tens of millions of unique TCR beta chains, some 11 million of which were shared by at least two donors. Raw reads were error-corrected and collapsed into unique sequences with a nearest-neighbor algorithm that merged closely related sequences to remove PCR and sequencing errors. CDR3 sequences were aligned to IMGT reference sequences to assign V, D and J gene segments. Each retained sequence needed at least a six-nucleotide match to both a V gene segment and a J gene segment. Rearrangements were classified as productive when the CDR3 lacked stop codons and remained in frame with V and J, and all other rearrangements were classified as non-productive. Following IMGT convention, CDR3 was defined as the stretch from the second conserved V-encoded cysteine up to the conserved J-encoded phenylalanine. In an earlier analysis of 550 to 650 of the donors, sequences lacking an unambiguous match to a single V gene segment were excluded. An earlier analysis of several hundred of the donors called V segments functional above 56.7% productive rearrangements and segregating when the between-donor standard deviation exceeded 5%. A statistical classification framework was developed to diagnose cytomegalovirus status using the catalog of TCR beta chain sequences. In a later analysis, TCR nucleotide sequences were compared against IMGT/GENE-DB human TR gene sequences so that V and J genes could be assigned. The TCRdist pipeline was used in a later analysis to assign CDR3 sequences and most-parsimonious VDJ recombination scenarios. In a later analysis, each TCR beta chain was defined by its CDR3 amino acid sequence together with its V-gene family, and reads lacking a unique V-gene family were excluded. As a way to deal with suspected cross-contamination and a sequencing artifact, a later analysis dropped 592 nucleotide sequences that were highly shared and had low generation probability. A later analysis calculated a clonal expansion index for each public chain from normalized within-repertoire ranks of inferred template counts. In a later analysis, generation probabilities were computed with a VDJ recombination model fitted to out-of-frame rearrangements, and the resulting probabilities were checked against IGoR. Hypergeometric tests were used in a later analysis to score TCR-TCR, TCR-HLA and TCR-CMV co-occurrence, with a repertoire-size bias correction applied to the TCR pairs. In a later analysis, false discovery rates were estimated by permuting HLA or CMV assignments 20 times. In a later analysis, co-occurring TCRs were grouped with DBSCAN, and TCRdist sequence similarity was added when clustering was performed within HLA-allele-positive subsets. Repertoires with fewer than 30,000 or more than 120,000 public chains, plus five repertoires with anomalous nucleotide sharing, were excluded from co-occurrence clustering. TCRdb holds this immuneACCESS table with in-frame rearrangements only. Some clones are missing; in checked studies, unresolved V genes explain under half, and the rest has no known cause. The V and J calls and clone size are taken from that table; D and trimming were inferred from the DNA. This sample gives some 85,000 clones in total; less than 80% of them show up just once. In total, the top ten clones hold 1.4% of the sample.

The record originates from a study of cytomegalovirus exposure and HLA in healthy donors (TCRdb year 2017). Describing the broader study: An earlier analysis of about 530 of the donors reported 250 to 350 Gb of sequence data and around 110 million unique TCR beta sequences obtained from about 200 million T cells. To decide whether each TCR beta V gene segment behaved as functional or pseudogenic, an earlier analysis of 587 of the donors relied on high-throughput TCR beta sequencing. A later genetic analysis used genome-wide SNP genotypes for about 65% of the 666 donors, treating that subset as a discovery cohort. The study used immunosequencing to profile the T cell repertoires of 600 to 850 subjects and linked those repertoires to cytomegalovirus serostatus. An early release that covered 640 HLA-typed donors contained approximately 320 gigabases of sequencing data and 85 million to 100 million unique TCR sequences. Five DR-DQ haplotypes were handled as single units for association and clustering because linkage in the cohort was strong. Typing coverage differed by locus: A, B, C, DRB1 and DQB1 were typed in about 620-640 donors, DQA1 in about 560, DPA1 in nearly 610, and DPB1 in 472. To study patterns of TCR occurrence, a later analysis re-analyzed previously published TCR beta repertoires from around 700 donors and added high-resolution HLA genotyping. Donor age, sex, ethnicity and CMV serostatus were compiled together with the repertoire data. Along with the approximately 650-subject first cohort, a separate validation cohort of about 110 different subjects was used. Of the approximately 400 genotyped donors, around 81% fell in the genetic ancestry cluster associated with self-reported Caucasian donors. To predict cytomegalovirus infection status, the study brought together high-throughput TCR immunosequencing, statistical association of individual TCRs with disease status, and machine learning. Rather than drawing on any new phenotypic data, the later analysis identified candidate immune exposures from TCR beta sequences and the way those sequences occurred across donors. The aim of the study was to test whether cataloging public T cell receptors could identify signatures of past pathogen exposure. All discovery cohort repertoires had been generated using a single sequencing platform. Across 300 to 500 genotyped donors of the cohort, an average of about 200,000 unique TCR beta nucleotide sequences per donor were sequenced, and 15% to 20% of those sequences were non-productive. Class I and class II HLA loci were covered by the typing at four-digit resolution. The paper's findings and limits, for the study overall: When HLA alleles, especially DR and DQ, strongly co-occurred, TCR associations were difficult to assign to individual alleles. HLA typing was unavailable for some donors at each locus, so association tests used only the typed subset. Presence/absence analyses assumed roughly uniform sequencing depth across donors, an assumption that may not hold. According to a later analysis, most CMV-associated TCR beta chains appeared to be HLA-restricted, and the HLA associations seemed to be driven largely by CMV exposure. An association between a missense DCLRE1C variant and V-gene and J-gene trimming of TCR beta chains was found in a later genetic analysis and replicated in an independent cohort. Across donors, most TCR sequences were observed very rarely, whereas some public TCRs were present in many individuals. A cluster of highly shared sequence variants was judged likely to represent a technical artifact of the sequencing pipeline. The earlier analysis of 587 of the donors excluded over 15 rarely observed V segments, including chromosome 9 orphons, because counts were too low. In the study, some 160 TCR beta chains were listed as associated with cytomegalovirus. In both the original and validation cohorts, the classifier was reported to diagnose cytomegalovirus status with high specificity and sensitivity. In an earlier analysis of around 600 of the donors, most TCR beta V segments appeared in productive rearrangements about 90% or about 30% of the time, broadly matching IMGT annotations. A later analysis found that HLA-associated TCR beta chains were more clonally expanded and had lower generation probabilities than equally common non-associated chains. A later analysis reported that several top co-occurrence clusters appeared linked to parvovirus B19, influenza, CMV and Epstein-Barr virus. A few of the identified cytomegalovirus-associated TCR beta chains were confirmed in vitro to be specific for cytomegalovirus antigens. In a later analysis, the rate of TCR association differed among HLA loci, with DRB1 alleles having the most associated TCRs and HLA-C alleles having the fewest. Specific HLA alleles were associated with 15,000 to 20,000 TCR beta sequences at a false discovery rate of 0.05 in a later analysis. A further reported finding was that TCR beta sequences accurately predicted the HLA-A and HLA-B alleles for most subjects in the first cohort. Correlated functional status among segregating V segments might reflect linkage disequilibrium, but an unknown experimental factor could not be ruled out. For the cohort, immune exposure information was limited to CMV serostatus. In this cohort, only TCR beta chains were sequenced, and detectable features were limited by the absence of alpha or paired-chain data. According to a later genetic analysis, donors in an Asian-associated ancestry cluster had fewer N-insertions in productive TCRs than the roughly 700-donor mean. The 87-base-pair reads could not distinguish some IMGT-functional V segments, including TRBV6-2 and TRBV6-3, so those segments were excluded. According to the authors, the approach could potentially be generalized to other disease states and immunological phenotypes.

From its cysteine to its phenylalanine, the CDR3 spans 14 amino acids. Here the CDR3 DNA is all that survives: 42 bases in frame from base 1. Relative to germline, V is missing 2 bases and J is missing 0 bases, with 2 bases of the junction outside any gene match. Per the germline V gene, SGHRS is the CDR1 and YFSETQ is the CDR2. The cohort comprised fewer than 700 healthy bone marrow donors. All cohort members were sampled while nominally healthy, although unrecorded immune exposures were likely present. The donor was CMV seronegative and belonged to the group of more than 300 seronegative cohort members. Each donor provided a peripheral blood sample, and peripheral blood mononuclear cells were used for TCR beta sequencing. Genomic DNA was extracted from the blood cell samples with the Qiagen DNeasy Blood Extraction Kit.

Rearrangement joined TRBV5-1 to TRBJ2-7; 7 nucleotides in the junction match TRBD2. The clonotype comes from a male donor in good health and CMV-seronegative. The sample taken for sequencing was PBMCs. The DNA sequence is TGCGCCAGCAGCTTAGGCGGGAGCTCCTACGAGCAGTACTTC. This yields the protein CASSLGGSSYEQYF.